This T cell receptor beta chain was documented in a study of CD8 T cells in ankylosing spondylitis. This clonotype was seen only a few times. Its antigen is not known. Scientists made TCR beta libraries using quantitative 5'-RACE with molecular barcodes. In TCRdb, the 5' RACE reads were re-called with MiXCR into one record per CDR3 protein. In the table there are roughly 300,000 distinct CDR3 sequences, around 8% of which are singletons. Regarding the study as a whole: It appeared that ankylosing spondylitis blood was characterized by a TCR beta motif of several highly homologous variants. From matched ankylosing spondylitis synovial fluid, disease-linked clones were reportedly recovered at significantly enriched levels.

The CDR3 extends over 15 amino acids. Germline CDR1 reads DFQATT; CDR2 reads SNEGSKA (reference sequence). The V end was cut by 1 base, the J end by 3 bases, with 10 bases between. The chain recombines TRBV20-1 with TRBJ1-6, with D perhaps TRBD1 (5 bases). The sample consisted of blood, either unsorted or a sorted T cell fraction (not recorded which). This sequence originates from a male donor with ankylosing spondylitis. CDR3 coding DNA: TGCAGTGCTAGAGGGCAGGGTATCTATAATTCACCCCTCCACTTT. Translating it yields CSARGQGIYNSPLHF.